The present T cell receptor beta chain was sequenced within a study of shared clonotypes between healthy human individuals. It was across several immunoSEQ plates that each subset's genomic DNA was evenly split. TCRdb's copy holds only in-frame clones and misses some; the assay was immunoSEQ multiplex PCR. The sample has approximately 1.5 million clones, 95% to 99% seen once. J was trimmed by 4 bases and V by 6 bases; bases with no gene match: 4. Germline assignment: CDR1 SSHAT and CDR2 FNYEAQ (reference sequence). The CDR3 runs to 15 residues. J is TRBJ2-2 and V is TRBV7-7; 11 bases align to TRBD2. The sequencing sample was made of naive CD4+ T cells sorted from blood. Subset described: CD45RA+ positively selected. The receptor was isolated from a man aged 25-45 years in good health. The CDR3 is CASRMLAGGTGELFF. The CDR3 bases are TGTGCCAGCAGAATGCTAGCGGGAGGCACCGGGGAGCTGTTTTTT. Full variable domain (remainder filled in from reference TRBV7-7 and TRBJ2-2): GAGVSQSPRYKVTKRGQDVTLRCDPISSHATLYWYQQALGQGPEFLTYFNYEAQPDKSGLPSDRFSAERPEGSISTLTIQRTEQRDSAMYRCASRMLAGGTGELFFGEGSRLTVL.